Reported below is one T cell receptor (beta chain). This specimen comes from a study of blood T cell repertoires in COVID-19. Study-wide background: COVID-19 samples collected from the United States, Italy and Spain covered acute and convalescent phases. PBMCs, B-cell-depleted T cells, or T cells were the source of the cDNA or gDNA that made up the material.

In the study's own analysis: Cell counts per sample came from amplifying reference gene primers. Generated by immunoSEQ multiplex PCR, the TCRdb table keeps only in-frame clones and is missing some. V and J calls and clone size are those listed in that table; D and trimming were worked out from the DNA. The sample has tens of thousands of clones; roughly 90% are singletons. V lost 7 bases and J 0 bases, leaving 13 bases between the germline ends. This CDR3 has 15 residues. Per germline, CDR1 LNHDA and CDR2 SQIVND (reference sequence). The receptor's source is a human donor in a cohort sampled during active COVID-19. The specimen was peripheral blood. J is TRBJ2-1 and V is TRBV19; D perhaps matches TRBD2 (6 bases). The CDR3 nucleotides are TGTGCCAGTACCCCTTTCGGGAGCTCCTACAATGAGCAGTTCTTC. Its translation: CASTPFGSSYNEQFF.